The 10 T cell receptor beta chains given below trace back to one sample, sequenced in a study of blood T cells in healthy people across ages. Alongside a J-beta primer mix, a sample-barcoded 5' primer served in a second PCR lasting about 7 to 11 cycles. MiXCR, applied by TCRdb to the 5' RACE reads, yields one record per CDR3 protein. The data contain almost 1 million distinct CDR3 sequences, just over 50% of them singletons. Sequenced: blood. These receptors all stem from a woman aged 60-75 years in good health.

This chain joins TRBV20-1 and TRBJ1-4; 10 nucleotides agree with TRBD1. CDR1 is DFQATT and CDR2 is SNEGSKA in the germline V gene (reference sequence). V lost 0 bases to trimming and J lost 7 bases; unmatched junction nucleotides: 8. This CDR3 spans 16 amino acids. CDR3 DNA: TGCAGTGCTAGAGATCTCAGGACAGGGGGGTTTGAAAAACTGTTTTTT. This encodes CSARDLRTGGFEKLFF.

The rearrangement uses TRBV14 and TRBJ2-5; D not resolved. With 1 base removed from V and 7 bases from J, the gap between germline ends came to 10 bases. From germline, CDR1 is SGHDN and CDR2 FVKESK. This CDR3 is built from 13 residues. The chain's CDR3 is CASSQASFWTQYF. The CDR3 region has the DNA TGTGCCAGCAGCCAAGCCAGTTTTTGGACCCAGTACTTC.

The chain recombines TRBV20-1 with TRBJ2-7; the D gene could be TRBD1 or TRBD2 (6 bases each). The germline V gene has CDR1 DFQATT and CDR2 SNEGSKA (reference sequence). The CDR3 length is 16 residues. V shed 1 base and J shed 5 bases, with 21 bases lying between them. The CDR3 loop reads CSARGRVKGGSDEQYF. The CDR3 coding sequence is TGCAGTGCTAGAGGACGGGTAAAAGGGGGGAGCGACGAGCAGTACTTC.

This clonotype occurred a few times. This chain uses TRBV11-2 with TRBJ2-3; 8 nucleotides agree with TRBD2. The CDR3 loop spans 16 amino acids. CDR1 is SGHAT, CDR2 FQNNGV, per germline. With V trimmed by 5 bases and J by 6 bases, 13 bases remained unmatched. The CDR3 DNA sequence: TGTGCCAGCAGCCCCCGAGGAGCGGGAGAATCCGATACGCAGTATTTT. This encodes CASSPRGAGESDTQYF.

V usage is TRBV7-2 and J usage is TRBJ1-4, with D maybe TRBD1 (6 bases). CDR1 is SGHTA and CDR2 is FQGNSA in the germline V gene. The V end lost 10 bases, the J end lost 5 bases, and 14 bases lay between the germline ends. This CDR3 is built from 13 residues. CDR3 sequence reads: CATRKGQNEKLFF. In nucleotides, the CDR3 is TGTGCCACTCGTAAAGGACAGAATGAAAAACTGTTTTTT.

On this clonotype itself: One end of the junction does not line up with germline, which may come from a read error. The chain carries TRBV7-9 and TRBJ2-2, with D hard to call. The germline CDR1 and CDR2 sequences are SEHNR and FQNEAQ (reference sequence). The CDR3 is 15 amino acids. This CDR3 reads CAGSLGDSNTGELFF. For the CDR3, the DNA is TGTGCCGGCAGCTTAGGTGACTCGAACACCGGGGAGCTGTTTTTT. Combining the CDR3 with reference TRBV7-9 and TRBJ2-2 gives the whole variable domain DTGVSQNPRHKITKRGQNVTFRCDPISEHNRLYWYRQTLGQGPEFLTYFQNEAQLEKSRLLSDRFSAERPKGSFSTLEIQRTEQGDSAMYLCAGSLGDSNTGELFFGEGSRLTVL.

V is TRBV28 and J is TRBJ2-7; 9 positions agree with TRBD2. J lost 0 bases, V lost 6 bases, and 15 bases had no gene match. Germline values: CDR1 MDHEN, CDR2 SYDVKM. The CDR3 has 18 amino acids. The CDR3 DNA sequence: TGTGCCAGCAGGTCGACCACACTAGCGGGCATTAGCTCCTACGAGCAGTACTTC. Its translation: CASRSTTLAGISSYEQYF.

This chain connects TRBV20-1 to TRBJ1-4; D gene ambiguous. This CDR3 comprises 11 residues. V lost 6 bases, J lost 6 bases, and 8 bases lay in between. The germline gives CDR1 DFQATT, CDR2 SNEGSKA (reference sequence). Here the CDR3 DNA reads TGCAGTGCCCTCAAGGATGAAAAACTGTTTTTT. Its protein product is CSALKDEKLFF.

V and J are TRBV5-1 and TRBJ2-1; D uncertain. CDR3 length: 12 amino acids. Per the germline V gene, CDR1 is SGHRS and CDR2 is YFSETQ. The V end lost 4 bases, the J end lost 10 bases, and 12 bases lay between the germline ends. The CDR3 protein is CASSNGPFEQFF. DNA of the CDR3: TGCGCCAGCAGCAACGGGCCATTCGAGCAGTTCTTC.

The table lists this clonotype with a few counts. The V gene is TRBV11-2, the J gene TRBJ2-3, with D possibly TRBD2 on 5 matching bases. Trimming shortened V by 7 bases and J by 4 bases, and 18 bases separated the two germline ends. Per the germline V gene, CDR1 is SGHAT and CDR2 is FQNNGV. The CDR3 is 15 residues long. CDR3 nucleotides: TGTGCCAGCACCGCCCTAGGGAGTGAGTCAGATACGCAGTATTTT. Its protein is CASTALGSESDTQYF.